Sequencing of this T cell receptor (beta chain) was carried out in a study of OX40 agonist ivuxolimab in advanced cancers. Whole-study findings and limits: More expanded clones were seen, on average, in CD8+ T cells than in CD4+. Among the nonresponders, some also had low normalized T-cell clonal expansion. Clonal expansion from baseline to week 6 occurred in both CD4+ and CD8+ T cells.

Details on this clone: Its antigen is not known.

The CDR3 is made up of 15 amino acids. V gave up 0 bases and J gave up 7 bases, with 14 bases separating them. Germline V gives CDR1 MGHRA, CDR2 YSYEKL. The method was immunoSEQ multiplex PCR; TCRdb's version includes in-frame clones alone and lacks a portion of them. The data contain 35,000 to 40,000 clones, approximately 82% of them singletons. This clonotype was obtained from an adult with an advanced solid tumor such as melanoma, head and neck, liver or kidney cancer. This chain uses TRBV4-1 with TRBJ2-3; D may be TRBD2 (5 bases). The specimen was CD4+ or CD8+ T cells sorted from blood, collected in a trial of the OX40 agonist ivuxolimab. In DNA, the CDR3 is TGCGCCAGCAGCCAAGATTTCACGGGATCCAATACGCAGTATTTT. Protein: CASSQDFTGSNTQYF.